These T cell receptor beta chains were read from a single sample in a study of regulatory T cells in long-lasting Graves disease. One entry per CDR3 protein results from TCRdb running MiXCR on the multiplex PCR reads. The table records about 420,000 distinct CDR3 sequences, roughly a quarter of them present only once. The sequencing used peripheral blood mononuclear cells (PBMCs), collected when the disease was refractory, from a patient treated with antithyroid drugs. The receptors here all came from a female donor with Graves disease. CDR3s include the opening cysteine and the closing phenylalanine or tryptophan. The order of the fields is clone size, J gene, D gene, CDR3 length, V gene, CDR3 DNA, CDR3 protein. A D gene is named only where the DNA matches it firmly. The size field is filled for only some rows; it gives once, few, many or a size class.

-	TRBJ2-7	-	15	TRBV5-1	TGCGCCAGCAGCTTGAGGGGGACCCACAAGGACGAGCAGTACTTC	CASSLRGTHKDEQYF
many	TRBJ2-5	TRBD1	14	TRBV7-9	TGTGCCAGCAGCTTCCGACAGGGCCAAGAGACCCAGTACTTC	CASSFRQGQETQYF
many	TRBJ2-5	-	11	TRBV29-1	TGCAGCGTTGCGGTGGAAGAGACCCAGTACTTC	CSVAVEETQYF
few	TRBJ2-5	-	13	TRBV3-1	TGTGCCAGCAGCCAGCCGCTAGCGGAGACCCAGTACTTC	CASSQPLAETQYF
-	TRBJ2-2	-	18	TRBV19	TGTGCCAGTAGTTTCCCGACTTTGGAAGCCGCGAACACCGGGGAGCTGTTTTTT	CASSFPTLEAANTGELFF
many	TRBJ1-1	-	13	TRBV2	TGTGCCAGCAGGGAGGACGGGAACACTGAAGCTTTCTTT	CASREDGNTEAFF
-	TRBJ2-7	TRBD2	15	TRBV27	TGTGCCAGCAGTTTATTAGCGGGAGGGCGGAACGAGCAGTACTTC	CASSLLAGGRNEQYF
-	TRBJ2-7	-	16	TRBV7-2	TGCGCCAGCAGCCAAAGTTCGGTGATAGCGACCTACGAGCAGTACTTC	CASSQSSVIATYEQYF
-	TRBJ2-7	-	13	TRBV30	TGTGCCTGGAGCGTAGGGGGGGGTGGCGAGCAGTACTTC	CAWSVGGGGEQYF
-	TRBJ2-1	-	14	TRBV5-1	TGCGCCAGCAGACGGGGCGATTCCTACAATGAGCAGTTCTTC	CASRRGDSYNEQFF
few	TRBJ2-7	-	12	TRBV7-2	TGTGCCAGCAGCTTAGTTTTAGCCGAGCAGTACTTC	CASSLVLAEQYF
many	TRBJ1-2	-	15	TRBV11-1	TGTGCCAGCAGCCCAGTAGCCCGGACAGACTATGGCTACACCTTC	CASSPVARTDYGYTF
few	TRBJ2-3	TRBD2	15	TRBV24-1	TGTGCCACCAGTGGCCGCGGGAGGGGCCCAGATACGCAGTATTTT	CATSGRGRGPDTQYF
many	TRBJ2-7	-	15	TRBV7-2	TGTGCCAGCAGCTTAGACCTGGGTGTGGGCTACGAGCAGTACTTC	CASSLDLGVGYEQYF
-	TRBJ1-2	TRBD1	14	TRBV19	TGTGCCAGTAGTTTAGGGACAGGGCACTATGGCTACACCTTC	CASSLGTGHYGYTF
-	TRBJ2-3	TRBD1	13	TRBV20-1	TGCAGTGTTCCGGGACAGGGGGCAGATACGCAGTATTTT	CSVPGQGADTQYF
few	TRBJ1-1	-	13	TRBV5-1	TGCGCCAGCAGCTCAAGACCCGACACTGAAGCTTTCTTT	CASSSRPDTEAFF
-	TRBJ2-5	-	13	TRBV4-1	TGTGCCAGCAGCCAAGAGCTCCCCGCGGCCCAGTACTTC	CASSQELPAAQYF
few	TRBJ2-2	-	13	TRBV6-1	TGTGCCAGCAGTGTGGGGAGCACCGGGGAGCTGTTTTTT	CASSVGSTGELFF
many	TRBJ2-5	-	13	TRBV2	TGTGCCAGCAGTGAATGGGGGGTAGAGACCCAGTACTTC	CASSEWGVETQYF
few	TRBJ1-5	-	17	TRBV2	TGTGCCAGCAGCGAAATAGACAGGAAAAATAGCAATCAGCCCCAGCATTTT	CASSEIDRKNSNQPQHF
many	TRBJ2-5	-	15	TRBV3-1	TGTGCCAGCAGCCAGGGGGGAGGACTCGAGGAGACCCAGTACTTC	CASSQGGGLEETQYF
few	TRBJ2-5	-	14	TRBV10-3	TGTGCCATCAGTGAGAATAGGGGGTCAGAGACCCAGTACTTC	CAISENRGSETQYF
few	TRBJ2-1	-	13	TRBV20-1	TGCAGTGTCAGGGGCCGGTCCTACAATGAGCAGTTCTTC	CSVRGRSYNEQFF
many	TRBJ2-5	-	16	TRBV7-2	TGTGCCAGCAGCTTATGGAGGTCGACGTACCAAGAGACCCAGTACTTC	CASSLWRSTYQETQYF
many	TRBJ1-2	-	13	TRBV20-1	TGCAGTGCTAGAGACGTGTTCGCCTATGGCTACACCTTC	CSARDVFAYGYTF
many	TRBJ2-7	-	13	TRBV27	TGTGCCAGCAGTTTCTTGGGCTCCTACGAGCAGTACTTC	CASSFLGSYEQYF
many	TRBJ2-7	-	17	TRBV7-2	TGTGCCAGCAGCTCGGTGGGCTCCACCTCCACCTTCTACGAGCAGTACTTC	CASSSVGSTSTFYEQYF
many	TRBJ2-1	TRBD2	13	TRBV12-3/TRBV12-4	TGTGCCAGCAGACGGGGGGGGGATGGTGAGCAGTTCTTC	CASRRGGDGEQFF
many	TRBJ1-4	-	14	TRBV29-1	TGCAGCGTTGAAGACAGCTCAACTAATGAAAAACTGTTTTTT	CSVEDSSTNEKLFF
-	TRBJ1-6	-	18	TRBV6-1	TGTGCCAGCAGTGGGTCGATCGGCGGCAGCTCCTATAATTCACCCCTCCACTTT	CASSGSIGGSSYNSPLHF
few	TRBJ2-2	TRBD1	16	TRBV11-1	TGTGCCAGCAGCGTCGGGACAGGGTCGAGGACCGGGGAGCTGTTTTTT	CASSVGTGSRTGELFF
-	TRBJ2-7	-	20	TRBV7-9	TGTGCCAGCAGCTACGTACCCGTACGAATCTTGCCCGAGATCTCCTACGAGCAGTACTTC	CASSYVPVRILPEISYEQYF
-	TRBJ2-7	TRBD1	15	TRBV29-1	TGCAGCGTTCCCAGGAGGGGGACAGGGGACTCCGAGCAGTACTTC	CSVPRRGTGDSEQYF
many	TRBJ1-4	-	13	TRBV28	TGTGCCAGCGCCGGGACACGGGAGGAAAAACTGTTTTTT	CASAGTREEKLFF
-	TRBJ2-7	TRBD2	13	TRBV4-1	TGCGCCAGCAGCCAGGCGGGAGCGCGCGAGCAGTACTTC	CASSQAGAREQYF
-	TRBJ2-7	-	15	TRBV29-1	TGCAGCGTTGTGTGGGCACAGGCCGTGACCTACGAGCAGTACTTC	CSVVWAQAVTYEQYF
few	TRBJ2-7	-	13	TRBV9	TGTGCCAGCAGCACGGGGGTCCGGGACGAGCAGTACTTC	CASSTGVRDEQYF
few	TRBJ2-5	TRBD2	16	TRBV11-2	TGTGCCAGCAGCTTATCACGTAGCGGGAGAGAAGAGACCCAGTACTTC	CASSLSRSGREETQYF
many	TRBJ1-4	-	17	TRBV20-1	TGCAGTGCTAAATTTTTCGTCGGAACCACAACTAATGAAAAACTGTTTTTT	CSAKFFVGTTTNEKLFF
-	TRBJ2-7	-	12	TRBV30	TGTGCCTGGAGTCTAGGGACCTACGAGCAGTACTTC	CAWSLGTYEQYF
-	TRBJ2-3	-	13	TRBV7-2	TGTGCCAGCAACCCTAGGAGCACAGATACGCAGTATTTT	CASNPRSTDTQYF
-	TRBJ1-1	-	14	TRBV5-5	TGTGCCAGCAGACAACAGGGTGGGCACACTGAAGCTTTCTTT	CASRQQGGHTEAFF
-	TRBJ1-1	-	13	TRBV7-2	TGTGCCAGCAAAAACGCAGGGCGCACTGAAGCTTTCTTT	CASKNAGRTEAFF
-	TRBJ1-1	-	14	TRBV6-1	TGTGCCAGCAGTCAACAGTGGGGGGGGACTGAAGCTTTCTTT	CASSQQWGGTEAFF
few	TRBJ2-5	-	15	TRBV10-3	TGTGCCATCAGCCCCTCCTTTGGGGTCCAAGAGACCCAGTACTTC	CAISPSFGVQETQYF
-	TRBJ2-5	-	16	TRBV5-4	TGTGCCAGCAGCTTGTTGCTAGGACAGAAAAAAGAGACCCAGTACTTC	CASSLLLGQKKETQYF
-	TRBJ1-2	-	14	TRBV30	TGTGCCTGGAGTAAAAACAGCGGAAACTATGGCTACACCTTC	CAWSKNSGNYGYTF
many	TRBJ1-4	-	16	TRBV6-2/TRBV6-3	TGTGCCAGCAGTTACTCCAGTTGGGGGGATAATGAAAAACTGTTTTTT	CASSYSSWGDNEKLFF
-	TRBJ1-4	TRBD1	19	TRBV7-9	TGTGCCAGCAGCCGAAGACAGGGGACGGCGCTTACAACTAATGAAAAACTGTTTTTT	CASSRRQGTALTTNEKLFF
few	TRBJ2-7	-	19	TRBV5-1	TGCGCCAGCAGCCCCCGGGACCCCTCAACTTCGCCTTACTCCTACGAGCAGTACTTC	CASSPRDPSTSPYSYEQYF
many	TRBJ1-1	-	14	TRBV30	TGTGCCTGGAGGGGCGGCCTGTCGAGTACTGAAGCTTTCTTT	CAWRGGLSSTEAFF
-	TRBJ2-5	-	17	TRBV19	TGTGCCAGTAGTATATTTCATTGGGGAAGAAGGCAAGAGACCCAGTACTTC	CASSIFHWGRRQETQYF
few	TRBJ1-1	-	13	TRBV7-2	TGTGCCAGCAGCCCTGGAGTTTCCACTGAAGCTTTCTTT	CASSPGVSTEAFF
many	TRBJ1-2	TRBD1	14	TRBV2	TGTGCCAGCAGTATTGACAGGGCCGCCTACGGCTACACCTTC	CASSIDRAAYGYTF
many	TRBJ2-6	-	14	TRBV12-3/TRBV12-4	TGTGCCAGCAGCCCTCCCGGCCGGGCCAACGTCCTGACTTTC	CASSPPGRANVLTF
-	TRBJ2-7	TRBD2	15	TRBV20-1	TGCAGTGCTAGAGCTTGGACTAGCGGGAACTACGAGCAGTACTTC	CSARAWTSGNYEQYF
-	TRBJ1-1	-	13	TRBV3-1	TGTGCCAGCAGCCAATCTGGGGGCACTGAAGCTTTCTTT	CASSQSGGTEAFF